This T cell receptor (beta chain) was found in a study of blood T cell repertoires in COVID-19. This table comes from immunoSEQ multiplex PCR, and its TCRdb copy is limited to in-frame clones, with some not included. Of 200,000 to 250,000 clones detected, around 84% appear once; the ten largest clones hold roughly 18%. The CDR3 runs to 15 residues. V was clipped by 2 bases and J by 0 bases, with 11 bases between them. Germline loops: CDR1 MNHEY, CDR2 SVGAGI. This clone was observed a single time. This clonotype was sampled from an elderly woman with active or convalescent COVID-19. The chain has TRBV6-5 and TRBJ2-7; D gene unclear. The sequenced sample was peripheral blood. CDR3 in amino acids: CASSYDRRSSYEQYF. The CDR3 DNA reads TGTGCCAGCAGTTACGATCGTAGAAGCTCCTACGAGCAGTACTTC.